Listed here are 8 T cell receptor beta chains from one sample, sequenced in a study of blood T cell repertoires in COVID-19. The protocol was immunoSEQ multiplex PCR, while the TCRdb copy is restricted to in-frame clones and leaves out a portion. The repertoire holds 230,000 or so clones, with approximately 79% as singletons. The material sequenced was peripheral blood. The receptors were sampled from a human donor in a cohort sampled during active COVID-19.

The chain is built from TRBV7-2 and TRBJ1-5, with D possibly TRBD1 on 6 matching bases. V was shortened by 5 bases and J by 2 bases, with 16 bases between the two germline ends. This CDR3 is built from 16 residues. Germline V lookup: CDR1 SGHTA, CDR2 FQGNSA. CDR3 region: CASSVTRGAGNQPQHF. CDR3 in DNA: TGTGCCAGCAGCGTAACCCGGGGGGCGGGCAATCAGCCCCAGCATTTT.

The chain recombines TRBV7-9 with TRBJ1-1, with TRBD1 identical over 12 bases. Trimming cost V 5 bases and J 5 bases; bases outside gene matches: 6. CDR3 length: 15 amino acids. CDR1 is SEHNR, CDR2 FQNEAQ, per germline (reference sequence). This CDR3 reads CASSPGQGARTEAFF. The CDR3 DNA sequence: TGTGCCAGCAGCCCGGGACAGGGGGCGAGGACTGAAGCTTTCTTT.

With regard to this clone: Other DNA sequences in the sample encode the same CDR3. The V and J genes are TRBV27 and TRBJ1-4; TRBD1 matches 8 bases. Per the germline V gene, CDR1 is MNHEY and CDR2 is SMNVEV (reference sequence). J lost 8 bases, V lost 3 bases, and 5 bases had no gene match. CDR3 length equals 14 residues. DNA for the CDR3: TGTGCCAGCAGTTTGCAGGGGGCAGGGGAAAAACTGTTTTTT. The encoded protein is CASSLQGAGEKLFF.

CDR3 region: CATGWDSYEQYF. CDR3 DNA sequence: TGTGCCACCGGCTGGGACAGCTACGAGCAGTACTTC. V gene TRBV27 combines with J gene TRBJ2-7; 7 positions agree with TRBD1. The trim removed 10 bases at V and 3 bases at J, leaving 6 bases unmatched. There are 12 residues in the CDR3. The germline gives CDR1 MNHEY, CDR2 SMNVEV (reference sequence).

This clone has more than one count but fewer than ten. V and J are TRBV7-9 and TRBJ2-7, with D possibly matching TRBD1 (6 bases). This CDR3 has 11 residues. Germline values: CDR1 SEHNR, CDR2 FQNEAQ (reference sequence). Trimming stripped 6 bases from V and 13 bases from J, with 16 bases between. Here the CDR3 reads CASRYRDKDYF. The CDR3 region has the DNA TGTGCCAGCAGGTACCGGGACAAAGATTACTTC.

The CDR3 here is CASSRGQYNSPLHF. The CDR3 DNA follows: TGTGCCAGCAGCCGGGGACAGTATAATTCACCCCTCCACTTT. The chain couples TRBV7-2 to TRBJ1-6, with 7 bases identical to TRBD1. The V segment lost 5 bases and the J segment 4 bases; nucleotides outside the gene matches: 2. The CDR3 sequence is 14 residues long. CDR1 and CDR2 from the germline V gene are SGHTA and FQGNSA.

This chain connects TRBV6-2 or TRBV6-3 to TRBJ2-1; TRBD2 aligns across 7 bases. CDR1 and CDR2 from the germline V gene are MNHEY and SVGEGT. V was clipped by 5 bases and J by 3 bases; unmatched bases: 10. This CDR3 spans 16 amino acids. In nucleotides, the CDR3 is TGTGCCAGCAGTAAAACTACTAGCGTCTTCTACAATGAGCAGTTCTTC. Its translation is CASSKTTSVFYNEQFF.

The rearrangement joins TRBV6-1 to TRBJ2-7; D unclear. CDR1 is MNHNS and CDR2 is SASEGT in the germline V gene. This CDR3 is 12 amino acids long. The V and J ends lost 2 bases and 5 bases respectively, with 7 bases between them. Here the CDR3 reads CASSESGNEQYF. The CDR3 DNA follows: TGTGCCAGCAGTGAATCAGGCAACGAGCAGTACTTC.